This entry features one T cell receptor (beta chain) sequence. Study processing details: Researchers report that nucleated cell counts were estimated from reference gene primer amplification. Profiled with immunoSEQ multiplex PCR; TCRdb holds only in-frame clones, not every one. D and trimming come from the DNA, and the V and J calls and clone size come from that table. The sample lists roughly 60,000 clones; 80% to 90% were seen once. These data originate in a study of blood T cell repertoires in COVID-19. Turning to the study itself: Whether acute or convalescent, the COVID-19 samples came from the United States, Italy and Spain.

Trimming shortened V by 7 bases and J by 3 bases, and 11 bases separated the two germline ends. The CDR3 is made up of 13 amino acids. Germline-derived CDR1 and CDR2 are SGHRS and YFSETQ. The sequence came from a man aged 40-55 years with acute or convalescent COVID-19. V is TRBV5-1 and J is TRBJ1-3, with a tentative D call TRBD1 (5 bases). The sequencing sample was made of peripheral blood. CDR3: CASRGEGGNTIYF. CDR3 bases: TGCGCCAGCCGGGGGGAAGGTGGAAACACCATATATTTT. The full variable domain, its missing parts supplied by reference TRBV5-1 and TRBJ1-3, is KAGVTQTPRYLIKTRGQQVTLSCSPISGHRSVSWYQQTPGQGLQFLFEYFSETQRNKGNFPGRFSGRQFSNSRSEMNVSTLELGDSALYLCASRGEGGNTIYFGEGSWLTVV.